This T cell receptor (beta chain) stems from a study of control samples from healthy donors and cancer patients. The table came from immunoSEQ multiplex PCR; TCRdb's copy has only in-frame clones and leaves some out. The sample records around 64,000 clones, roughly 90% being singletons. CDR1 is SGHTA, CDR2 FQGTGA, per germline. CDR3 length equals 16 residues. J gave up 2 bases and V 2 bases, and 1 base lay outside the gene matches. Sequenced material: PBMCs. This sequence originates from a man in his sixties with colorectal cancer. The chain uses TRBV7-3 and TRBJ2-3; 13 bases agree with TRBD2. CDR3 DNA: TGTGCCAGCAGCTTAGGACTAGCGGGGGCCACAGATACGCAGTATTTT. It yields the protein CASSLGLAGATDTQYF.